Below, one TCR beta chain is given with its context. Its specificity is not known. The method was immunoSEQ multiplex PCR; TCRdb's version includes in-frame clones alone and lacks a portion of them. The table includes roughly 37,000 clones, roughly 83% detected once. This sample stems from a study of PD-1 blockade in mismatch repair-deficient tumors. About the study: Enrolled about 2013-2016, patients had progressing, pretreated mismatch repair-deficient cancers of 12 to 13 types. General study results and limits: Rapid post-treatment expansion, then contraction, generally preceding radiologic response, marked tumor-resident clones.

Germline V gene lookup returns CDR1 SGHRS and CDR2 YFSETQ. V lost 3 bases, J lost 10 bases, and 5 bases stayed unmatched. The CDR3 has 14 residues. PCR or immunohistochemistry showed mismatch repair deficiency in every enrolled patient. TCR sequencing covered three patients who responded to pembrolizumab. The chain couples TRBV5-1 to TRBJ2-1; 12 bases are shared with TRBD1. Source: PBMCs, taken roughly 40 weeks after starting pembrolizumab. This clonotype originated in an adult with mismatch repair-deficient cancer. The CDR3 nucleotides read TGCGCCAGCAGCTGGGGGACAGGGGGCGACGAGCAGTTCTTC. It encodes CASSWGTGGDEQFF.